A selection of T cell receptor beta chains follows, all from one sample in a study of tumor-infiltrating lymphocytes in primary liver carcinoma. One entry per CDR3 protein results from TCRdb running MiXCR on the multiplex PCR reads. The sample has some 190,000 distinct CDR3 sequences, around 85% seen once. The sample consisted of tumor tissue from primary liver carcinoma. The origin of the receptors is a middle-aged man with primary liver carcinoma and hepatitis B virus infection. CDR3s include the opening cysteine and the closing phenylalanine or tryptophan. The D gene is left open where the match is weak.

v_call	d_call	j_call	cdr3_aa
TRBV7-3	-	TRBJ1-1	CASSSGQGRIEAFF
TRBV7-6	TRBD2	TRBJ2-5	CASSSLLAGVETQYF
TRBV12-3/TRBV12-4	TRBD2	TRBJ2-1	CASSLTGTTYNEQFF
TRBV29-1	-	TRBJ2-2	CSARLVGVVGELFF
TRBV12-3/TRBV12-4	-	TRBJ2-1	CASMGSGHPYNEQFF
TRBV14	TRBD2	TRBJ2-1	CASSQDMGLGSYNGQFF
TRBV29-1	-	TRBJ1-4	CSVMMVEGEKLFF
TRBV29-1	-	TRBJ1-1	CGGGDSLNTEAFF
TRBV7-2	-	TRBJ2-7	CASSRGRQDTYEQYF
TRBV6-9	TRBD1	TRBJ1-4	CVSRGQRFENLFF
TRBV4-2	-	TRBJ2-5	CASSQGLRSRRALETQYF
TRBV4-3	TRBD1	TRBJ2-1	CASSRSSGTGMKGQFF
TRBV11-1	-	TRBJ2-1	CASTFQGPLDNGQFF
TRBV11-3	TRBD2	TRBJ2-2	CASSPGLAGYTGELFF
TRBV11-2	-	TRBJ2-2	CASSTDSNTGELFF
TRBV11-1	-	-	CASSGRSTGNTDMQHF
TRBV4-3	TRBD2	TRBJ2-1	CASSQDQASSGNAQFF
TRBV14	-	TRBJ1-1	CASNPVAEASNTEAFF
TRBV6-2/TRBV6-3	-	TRBJ1-2	CASRGSEQGVNYGYIF
TRBV6-2/TRBV6-3	-	-	CASSSGGTNQPQYF
TRBV29-1	-	TRBJ2-1	CSVVWAANERFF
TRBV11-1	-	TRBJ1-6	CASSRTLVPPRHF
TRBV29-1	-	TRBJ2-7	CSARGRGRSYEQYF
TRBV6-1	TRBD1	TRBJ2-5	CACSEIPGGQETQYF
TRBV5-6	TRBD1	TRBJ2-1	CASSSNLQGWGYNEQFF
TRBV28	TRBD2	TRBJ2-1	CVSGTSGPNNKLFF
TRBV28	TRBD1	TRBJ2-7	CPSSEPGQDRNEQYF
TRBV11-1	TRBD2	TRBJ2-4	CATSFPETSGIKIIQYF
TRBV29-1	-	TRBJ2-7	CSAMMSGTGTPYEQYF
TRBV11-1	TRBD2	TRBJ2-4	CVSSFPVTSGTKNNQYF
TRBV6-6	TRBD2	TRBJ2-1	CDSNPTTAGGGNEQFF
TRBV29-1	-	TRBJ1-1	CSTQSQKNAEALF
TRBV5-1	TRBD2	TRBJ2-5	CASRSGRLQESQYF
TRBV5-5	-	TRBJ2-7	CASSLVKTEANYEQYF
TRBV12-3/TRBV12-4	TRBD2	TRBJ2-5	CAISLAGVETQYF
TRBV11-2	-	TRBJ1-2	CVSTDSFSYGYAF
TRBV14	-	TRBJ2-3	CATSLSRSDMQYF
TRBV29-1	TRBD2	TRBJ2-2	CGVSVAGGWTGELFF
TRBV6-6	TRBD2	TRBJ2-4	CASSHGTSGLAKNIQYF
TRBV6-5	TRBD1	TRBJ2-5	CANSQQGWKETQYF
TRBV29-1	-	TRBJ1-2	CSVGAPTGIQVASYGYSF
TRBV29-1	-	TRBJ2-2	CSAQGHGNTVELFF
TRBV27	-	TRBJ2-1	CATEKGDGNEQFF
TRBV6-1	-	TRBJ2-5	CASRTLGANQEIQYF
TRBV5-4	-	TRBJ2-5	CASSFASTEDTQYF
TRBV6-5	TRBD1	TRBJ1-2	CASSEPWGQGRGYTF
TRBV4-3	-	TRBJ1-6	CASSQDLQWHVSSYNSSLHF
TRBV6-2/TRBV6-3	-	TRBJ2-1	CANSYRDSYNEQFF
TRBV11-2	TRBD2	TRBJ2-2	CAGSLMTSGDTGELFF
TRBV6-6	TRBD2	TRBJ2-7	CASNLAGSPTEQYF
TRBV6-6	-	TRBJ1-6	CASISTGISPLHF
TRBV11-2	-	TRBJ1-5	CASNLVGVTGSNQPQHF
TRBV5-6	-	TRBJ1-1	CASSFSGLIPTEAFF
TRBV6-1	-	TRBJ2-2	CASNPRGTLEELFF
TRBV6-1	-	TRBJ1-5	CASRESKDQPQHF
TRBV4-2	-	TRBJ2-2	CASSQAGQGGTRELFF
TRBV20-1	-	TRBJ1-4	CSAGDAVEEKLFF
TRBV11-2	-	TRBJ2-5	CASSFNGAQETQYF